This T cell receptor beta chain stems from a study of T cell changes during pregnancy in multiple sclerosis. TCRdb's table, derived via immunoSEQ multiplex PCR, lists solely in-frame clones and lacks some. The sample has 95,000 to 110,000 clones, 85% to 95% seen once. The CDR3 extends over 14 amino acids. Germline loops: CDR1 PRHDT, CDR2 FYEKMQ (reference sequence). Trimming left V 5 bases short and J 2 bases short, with 13 bases between. The chain links TRBV13 to TRBJ2-7, with D uncertain. The receptor comes from a female donor with multiple sclerosis, enrolled in a pregnancy study. The sequenced sample was peripheral blood, obtained after pregnancy. The CDR3 spells CASSRRLPPYEQYF. The CDR3 bases are TGTGCCAGCAGCCGGCGACTTCCCCCCTACGAGCAGTACTTC.